These 26 T cell receptor beta chains were sequenced from one sample in a study of cytomegalovirus exposure and HLA in healthy donors. PCR was performed using 60 Vbeta and 13 Jbeta primers. Data came from immunoSEQ multiplex PCR; TCRdb stores just in-frame clones and leaves some out. The table has around 40,000 clones, 55% to 75% seen once; the top ten hold roughly 18%. Sequences were obtained from PBMCs. All receptors derive from a man aged 50-60 years in good health and CMV-seropositive.

The CDR3 DNA sequence: TGTGCCAGCAGTGAAGGCGGGACAGGCAATCAGCCCCAGCATTTT. This gives the protein CASSEGGTGNQPQHF. The genes are TRBV6-1 and TRBJ1-5; TRBD1 aligns across 7 bases. The germline CDR1 and CDR2 sequences are MNHNS and SASEGT. CDR3 length equals 15 residues. Trimming removed 1 base from V and 2 bases from J; junction bases left unmatched: 2.

This clone was picked up one time. The rearrangement links TRBV28 to TRBJ2-7; 7 bases fit TRBD2. This CDR3 region has 13 residues. From germline, CDR1 is MDHEN and CDR2 SYDVKM. V shed 8 bases and J 6 bases; nucleotides not matched to a gene: 10. DNA of the CDR3: TGTGCCAGCCGATACGGACTAGTCGGCGAGCAGTACTTC. Translating it yields CASRYGLVGEQYF. The variable domain in full, completed from reference TRBV28 and TRBJ2-7, reads DVKVTQSSRYLVKRTGEKVFLECVQDMDHENMFWYRQDPGLGLRLIYFSYDVKMKEKGDIPEGYSVSREKKERFSLILESASTNQTSMYLCASRYGLVGEQYFGPGTRLTVT.

The chain carries TRBV6-5 and TRBJ2-3; maybe TRBD1 (6 bases). CDR1 and CDR2 from the germline V gene are MNHEY and SVGAGI. This CDR3 is built from 15 residues. The V end was cut by 3 bases, the J end by 2 bases, with 12 bases between. CDR3 sequence reads: CASSYTGPSTDTQYF. In nucleotides, the CDR3 is TGTGCCAGCAGTTATACAGGGCCCTCCACAGATACGCAGTATTTT.

V and J are TRBV6-1 and TRBJ1-5; possible D gene TRBD1, 5 bases. Germline V gene data show CDR1 as MNHNS and CDR2 as SASEGT. The CDR3 sequence is 13 residues long. Trimming stripped 8 bases from V and 1 base from J, with 9 bases between. DNA for the CDR3: TGTGCCAGCGGGACTGTAAGCAATCAGCCCCAGCATTTT. It translates to CASGTVSNQPQHF.

By sample share, this clone is medium-sized (0.01 to 0.1%). This chain connects TRBV7-8 to TRBJ2-1; D perhaps matches TRBD2 (5 bases). V lost 1 base and J lost 8, with 21 bases in between. The CDR3 extends over 17 amino acids. CDR1 and CDR2 from the germline V gene are SGHVS and FQNEAQ. The DNA of the CDR3 is TGTGCCAGCAGCTTAGGGAGCGGTTACGCGTCCACGGATGAGCAGTTCTTC. Translation gives CASSLGSGYASTDEQFF.

This rearrangement joins TRBV6-5 to TRBJ1-3; perhaps TRBD1 as D (6 bases). This CDR3 is 16 amino acids long. Trimming removed 2 bases at V and 0 bases at J, with 11 bases between. Germline CDR1 and CDR2: MNHEY and SVGAGI. The DNA of the CDR3 is TGTGCCAGCAGTTACGGGACATCGAACTCTGGAAACACCATATATTTT. It codes for CASSYGTSNSGNTIYF.

This clone was seen more than once but under ten times. The chain combines TRBV9 with TRBJ1-2, with D uncertain. The V gene's germline CDR1 is SGDLS and CDR2 YYNGEE. The CDR3 sequence is 15 residues long. Trimming took off 0 bases at V and 2 bases at J, with 11 bases between the two ends. CDR3 region: CASSVEIGGNYGYTF. CDR3 coding DNA: TGTGCCAGCAGCGTAGAAATTGGCGGGAACTATGGCTACACCTTC.

The chain has TRBV9 and TRBJ1-5; the D is unclear. CDR1 is SGDLS, CDR2 YYNGEE, per germline. V was shortened by 3 bases and J by 7 bases, with 14 bases between the two germline ends. This CDR3 has 14 amino acids. The CDR3 DNA is TGTGCCAGCAGCGGAGGAGGAGGCGGCCAGCCCCAGCATTTT. Protein product: CASSGGGGGQPQHF.

The chain is built from TRBV5-1 and TRBJ1-3, with TRBD1 as a possible D gene (6 bases). Germline CDR1 SGHRS, CDR2 YFSETQ. This CDR3 comprises 14 residues. Trimming took off 1 base at V and 8 bases at J, with 13 bases between the two ends. CDR3 bases: TGCGCCAGCAGCTTGATGGAGGCAGGGGACACCATATATTTT. This translates into CASSLMEAGDTIYF.

In this sample, this clone turned up a few times. CDR3 residues: CASRSSVGAFF. CDR3 nucleotide sequence: TGTGCCAGCAGGAGCAGCGTCGGGGCTTTCTTT. The gene calls are TRBV6-5 and TRBJ1-1; D is unclear. The germline V and J ends were trimmed by 6 bases and 11 bases, with 13 bases remaining between them. The germline V gene encodes CDR1 MNHEY and CDR2 SVGAGI. This CDR3 has 11 residues.

V gene TRBV29-1 combines with J gene TRBJ1-5; 8 bases are a match to TRBD1. CDR1 and CDR2 (germline): SQVTM, ANQGSEA. CDR3 length: 13 residues. Trimming cost V 7 bases and J 2 bases; bases outside gene matches: 4. The CDR3 loop is CSAGGTGNQPQHF. The CDR3 coding sequence is TGCAGCGCAGGGGGCACCGGCAATCAGCCCCAGCATTTT.

The chain carries TRBV6-1 and TRBJ2-4; D perhaps matches TRBD2 (7 bases). The length of the CDR3 is 14 residues. The germline V gene encodes CDR1 MNHNS and CDR2 SASEGT. Trimming left V 7 bases short and J 4 bases short, with 14 bases between. The CDR3 coding sequence is TGTGCCAGCAACCAAGGGGGGGCAAAAAACATTCAGTACTTC. This codes for CASNQGGAKNIQYF.

In its sample, this clone was seen once. This chain links TRBV5-1 with TRBJ2-5; weak D call: TRBD1 (5 bases). The CDR3 runs to 15 residues. Germline assignment: CDR1 SGHRS and CDR2 YFSETQ. Trimming pared 0 bases from V and 7 bases from J, leaving 16 bases between. The CDR3: CASSLEFGQGATQYF. DNA for the CDR3: TGCGCCAGCAGCTTGGAGTTTGGGCAGGGCGCGACCCAGTACTTC.

The gene calls are TRBV25-1 and TRBJ1-5, with 7 bases fitting TRBD1. Trimming took 6 bases from V and 6 from J; bases not matched to a gene: 11. This CDR3 spans 15 amino acids. Germline-derived CDR1 and CDR2 are MGHDK and SYGVNS. The CDR3 DNA is TGTGCCAGCAGCCAACAGGGGATCGGAACTCAGCCCCAGCATTTT. Its protein is CASSQQGIGTQPQHF. The variable domain in full, completed from reference TRBV25-1 and TRBJ1-5, reads EADIYQTPRYLVIGTGKKITLECSQTMGHDKMYWYQQDPGMELHLIHYSYGVNSTEKGDLSSESTVSRIRTEHFPLTLESARPSHTSQYLCASSQQGIGTQPQHFGDGTRLSIL.

A few counts support this clone. CDR3 amino acids: CASSGDLTEQFF. The DNA for the CDR3 is TGTGCCAGCAGCGGTGATCTAACTGAGCAGTTCTTC. V gene TRBV9 combines with J gene TRBJ2-1, with D uncertain. This CDR3 has 12 amino acids. The V gene's germline CDR1 is SGDLS and CDR2 YYNGEE. V gave up 3 bases and J gave up 9 bases, with 10 bases separating them.

The gene calls are TRBV30 and TRBJ1-6; 9 nucleotides line up with TRBD1. Looked up from germline, CDR1 is GTSNPN and CDR2 is SVGIG (reference sequence). After removal of 7 bases from V and 0 bases from J, the junction contained 10 bases not matched to a gene. CDR3 length: 17 residues. CDR3 coding DNA: TGTGCCTCCGCCGGGACAGGGATCGGCTCCTATAATTCACCCCTCCACTTT. The encoded protein is CASAGTGIGSYNSPLHF.

The chain employs TRBV11-3 and TRBJ1-6; 7 positions agree with TRBD1. CDR3 size: 16 residues. J lost 3 bases, V lost 5 bases, and 7 bases had no gene match. The germline gives CDR1 SGHNT, CDR2 YENEEA. The CDR3 nucleotides are TGTGCCAGCAGCGGACAACAGGGGAACTATAATTCACCCCTCCACTTT. Translation: CASSGQQGNYNSPLHF.

The CDR3 region is CASSPSFGGEQYF. The CDR3, as DNA: TGTGCCAGCAGCCCGAGTTTTGGAGGCGAGCAGTACTTC. V gene TRBV7-7 combines with J gene TRBJ2-7, with D possibly matching TRBD2 (5 bases). Deletions cut 5 bases from V and 6 bases from J, with 14 bases between. The germline V gene has CDR1 SSHAT and CDR2 FNYEAQ (reference sequence). The CDR3 loop spans 13 amino acids.

A few counts support this clone. This sequence joins TRBV7-9 and TRBJ1-5; 11 positions agree with TRBD1. Unmatched junction bases numbered 3, after V lost 4 bases and J lost 7 bases. The CDR3 runs to 14 residues. Per germline, CDR1 SEHNR and CDR2 FQNEAQ (reference sequence). CDR3 DNA sequence: TGTGCCAGCAGCTCGGACAGGGGGCCACAGCCCCAGCATTTT. Residues: CASSSDRGPQPQHF. Full variable domain (rest looked up from reference TRBV7-9 and TRBJ1-5): DTGVSQNPRHKITKRGQNVTFRCDPISEHNRLYWYRQTLGQGPEFLTYFQNEAQLEKSRLLSDRFSAERPKGSFSTLEIQRTEQGDSAMYLCASSSDRGPQPQHFGDGTRLSIL.

V gene TRBV7-9 combines with J gene TRBJ2-1; D may be TRBD1 (5 bases). Trimming shortened V by 2 bases and J by 5 bases, and 13 bases separated the two germline ends. CDR1 is SEHNR, CDR2 FQNEAQ, per germline (reference sequence). The CDR3 sequence is 15 residues long. The CDR3 loop reads CASSLPEDIHNEQFF. CDR3 DNA sequence: TGTGCCAGCAGCTTACCCGAGGACATACACAATGAGCAGTTCTTC.

This clone was observed a handful of times. This rearrangement joins TRBV11-3 to TRBJ2-2; D gene ambiguous. This CDR3 comprises 12 residues. CDR1 SGHNT and CDR2 YENEEA come from the germline V gene. Deletions cut 5 bases from V and 7 bases from J, with 8 bases between. CDR3 in amino acids: CASSHRSGELFF. The CDR3 nucleotides are TGTGCCAGCAGCCACAGAAGCGGGGAGCTGTTTTTT. Full variable domain (remainder filled in from reference TRBV11-3 and TRBJ2-2): EAGVVQSPRYKIIEKKQPVAFWCNPISGHNTLYWYLQNLGQGPELLIRYENEEAVDDSQLPKDRFSAERLKGVDSTLKIQPAELGDSAVYLCASSHRSGELFFGEGSRLTVL.

This clone was seen a few times. The V call is TRBV10-3, the J call TRBJ2-1; D is unclear. The CDR3 is made up of 11 amino acids. The V gene's germline CDR1 is ENHRY and CDR2 SYGVKD. Trimming cost V 2 bases and J 6 bases, with 2 bases left between them. The CDR3 nucleotides read TGTGCCATCAGTGAGCTCAATGAGCAGTTCTTC. This gives the protein CAISELNEQFF.

This clone has more than one count but fewer than ten. J is TRBJ1-5 and V is TRBV29-1; D not certain. Trimming took 5 bases from V and 0 from J, leaving 8 bases between them. Looked up from germline, CDR1 is SQVTM and CDR2 is ANQGSEA. CDR3 length equals 13 residues. CDR3 DNA: TGCAGCGTTCTCTTTTTTAGCAATCAGCCCCAGCATTTT. It specifies CSVLFFSNQPQHF.

The V call is TRBV7-2, the J call TRBJ1-1, with D possibly TRBD1 on 6 matching bases. The CDR3 runs to 14 residues. The V gene lost 3 bases and the J gene lost 4 bases, with 12 bases spanning the gap. The germline V gene has CDR1 SGHTA and CDR2 FQGNSA. DNA of the CDR3: TGTGCCAGCAGCTTCGCCAGGGGCTCCACTGAAGCTTTCTTT. As protein: CASSFARGSTEAFF.

The chain joins TRBV19 to TRBJ1-4, with D tentatively TRBD1 (5 bases). V lost 7 bases to trimming and J lost 0 bases, with 9 bases between them. CDR1 is LNHDA and CDR2 is SQIVND in the germline V gene (reference sequence). The CDR3 is 14 amino acids. The CDR3 loop is CASIGGATNEKLFF. The CDR3 DNA is TGTGCCAGTATCGGGGGGGCAACTAATGAAAAACTGTTTTTT.

This chain links TRBV5-6 with TRBJ1-2; 7 bases are shared with TRBD1. Germline V gene lookup returns CDR1 SGHDT and CDR2 YYEEEE. The CDR3 covers 16 residues. With 5 bases clipped from V and 2 bases from J, the junction kept 12 bases outside the gene matches. CDR3 DNA: TGTGCCAGCAGGCCCCGGGGCAGGGGGGAAAACTATGGCTACACCTTC. As protein: CASRPRGRGENYGYTF.